One sample yielded the 21 T cell receptor beta chains listed below, sequenced in a study of OX40 agonist ivuxolimab in advanced cancers. Libraries were prepared by immunoSEQ multiplex PCR; TCRdb keeps only in-frame clonotypes and omits some of them. Seen here are about 57,000 clones, about four fifths observed once, and the top ten hold approximately 4.5%. The specimen comprised CD4+ or CD8+ T cells sorted from blood, sampled in a trial of the OX40 agonist ivuxolimab. The receptors derive from an adult with an advanced solid tumor such as melanoma, head and neck, liver or kidney cancer.

The chain recombines TRBV5-6 with TRBJ1-2; D is uncertain. The germline V gene has CDR1 SGHDT and CDR2 YYEEEE. The CDR3 contains 12 residues. With 6 bases removed from V and 8 bases from J, the gap between germline ends came to 14 bases. The DNA for the CDR3 is TGTGCCAGCAAACTCGCCCTAATGGGCTACACCTTC. Translated, it gives CASKLALMGYTF.

V is TRBV5-1 and J is TRBJ2-7; TRBD2 might be the D (7 bases). CDR3 size: 15 residues. The ends were cut back, 4 bases at V and 3 bases at J, with 17 bases in the middle. Germline CDR1 is SGHRS and CDR2 is YFSETQ. The CDR3 protein is CASSVQGRDLYEQYF. The CDR3, as DNA: TGCGCCAGCAGCGTCCAGGGGAGGGACCTCTACGAGCAGTACTTC.

The V and J genes are TRBV5-4 and TRBJ2-7, with D perhaps given as TRBD1 or TRBD2 (5 bases each). Germline V gene data show CDR1 as SGHNT and CDR2 as YYREEE (reference sequence). The V and J ends lost 5 bases and 0 bases respectively, with 12 bases between them. The CDR3 has 14 amino acids. CDR3: CASSGGIDSYEQYF. The CDR3 nucleotides read TGTGCCAGCAGTGGGGGAATAGACTCCTACGAGCAGTACTTC.

The CDR3 DNA reads TGTGCCAGCAGTGGACAGGGGGGAAACACTGAAGCTTTCTTT. Protein sequence: CASSGQGGNTEAFF. The chain links TRBV2 to TRBJ1-1; 9 nucleotides match TRBD1. This CDR3 is built from 14 residues. With V trimmed by 4 bases and J by 2 bases, 2 bases remained unmatched. From germline, CDR1 is SNHLY and CDR2 FYNNEI.

The V gene is TRBV30, the J gene TRBJ1-4, with unresolved D. V lost 0 bases and J lost 6, with 8 bases in between. The CDR3 length is 13 residues. CDR1 GTSNPN and CDR2 SVGIG come from the germline V gene (reference sequence). The CDR3 here is CAWSVARDEKLFF. CDR3 DNA: TGTGCCTGGAGTGTCGCTCGGGATGAAAAACTGTTTTTT.

The chain employs TRBV28 and TRBJ1-5; TRBD1 might be the D (5 bases). The V and J ends lost 1 base and 5 bases respectively, with 6 bases between them. Germline V gives CDR1 MDHEN, CDR2 SYDVKM. The CDR3 contains 13 residues. CDR3 coding DNA: TGTGCCAGCAGTTTATCCAGGGATCAGCCCCAGCATTTT. It yields the protein CASSLSRDQPQHF.

The chain employs TRBV11-2 and TRBJ2-5; D assignment may be TRBD1 or TRBD2 (6 bases each). V was shortened by 2 bases and J by 7 bases, with 11 bases between the two germline ends. Germline loops: CDR1 SGHAT, CDR2 FQNNGV. The CDR3 consists of 13 residues. The CDR3 region is CASSLRGVGTQYF. The CDR3 DNA reads as TGTGCCAGCAGCTTAAGGGGGGTGGGGACCCAGTACTTC.

The V call is TRBV21-1, the J call TRBJ2-3; whether TRBD2, the table's D call, matches the DNA was not checked. TRBV21-1 is assigned pseudogene status. This CDR3 region has 16 residues. The CDR3, as DNA: TGTGCCAGCAGCAAAGATGGGGGAGGAAACACAGATACGCAGTATTTT. It encodes CASSKDGGGNTDTQYF.

There are a few counts of this clone. The rearrangement joins TRBV19 to TRBJ1-5; D is perhaps TRBD1 (6 bases). V was pared by 4 bases and J by 5 bases, with 9 bases between. The CDR3 length is 13 residues. Germline V lookup: CDR1 LNHDA, CDR2 SQIVND (reference sequence). The CDR3 DNA follows: TGTGCCAGTAGTACAGCAGGGGATCAGCCCCAGCATTTT. It specifies CASSTAGDQPQHF.

This clone was seen just once. This chain connects TRBV19 to TRBJ1-5, with 11 bases aligning to TRBD1. The CDR3 length is 15 residues. CDR1 LNHDA and CDR2 SQIVND come from the germline V gene (reference sequence). Trimming cost V 4 bases and J 6 bases; bases outside gene matches: 5. The CDR3 DNA reads TGTGCCAGTAGTAGCGGACAGGGGGCTGGTCAGCCCCAGCATTTT. Amino acid sequence: CASSSGQGAGQPQHF.

This clone was recorded once. This sequence joins TRBV19 and TRBJ2-5, with D uncertain. Per germline, CDR1 LNHDA and CDR2 SQIVND (reference sequence). This CDR3 has 14 residues. Trimming removed 5 bases from V and 5 bases from J, with 15 bases in between. In DNA, the CDR3 is TGTGCCAGTAGTGAGGATGGACGGTTGGAGACCCAGTACTTC. Its translation: CASSEDGRLETQYF.

Only a few counts were recorded for this clone. The genes are TRBV5-6 and TRBJ1-3; D not resolved. CDR1 SGHDT and CDR2 YYEEEE come from the germline V gene. Trimming left V 1 base short and J 4 bases short, with 6 bases between. The CDR3 spans 13 residues. CDR3 bases: TGTGCCAGCAGCTTGATAGGGGGAAACACCATATATTTT. It codes for CASSLIGGNTIYF.

J is TRBJ1-5 and V is TRBV5-6; D gene unclear. The CDR3 is 13 residues long. Trimming cost V 4 bases and J 0 bases, with 5 bases left between them. The V gene's germline CDR1 is SGHDT and CDR2 YYEEEE. The CDR3 nucleotides are TGTGCCAGCAGCCAGTATAGCAATCAGCCCCAGCATTTT. This sequence encodes CASSQYSNQPQHF.

This chain uses TRBV7-8 with TRBJ2-1; the D is unclear. The germline gives CDR1 SGHVS, CDR2 FQNEAQ. The CDR3 is 16 amino acids. The V end lost 1 base, the J end lost 5 bases, and 15 bases lay between the germline ends. The CDR3 DNA reads TGTGCCAGCAGCTTAGAAATCGGACGCACGAACAATGAGCAGTTCTTC. Its protein product is CASSLEIGRTNNEQFF.

The chain couples TRBV19 to TRBJ2-5, with D tentatively TRBD2 (6 bases). Trimming pared 2 bases from V and 5 bases from J, leaving 12 bases between. CDR1 LNHDA and CDR2 SQIVND come from the germline V gene (reference sequence). The CDR3 runs 14 residues. For the CDR3, the DNA is TGTGCCAGTAGTATACTTTCGGAGGGGGAGACCCAGTACTTC. Its translation is CASSILSEGETQYF.

This chain uses TRBV10-3 with TRBJ1-4, with 9 nucleotides matching TRBD1. The ends lost 10 bases at V and 2 bases at J; junction bases unmatched: 11. The CDR3 loop spans 16 amino acids. Germline CDR1 ENHRY, CDR2 SYGVKD. CDR3 DNA sequence: TGTGCCACCGGGACAGGGAAGAGGTTTACTAATGAAAAACTGTTTTTT. It codes for CATGTGKRFTNEKLFF.

The rearrangement links TRBV20-1 to TRBJ1-2; D not resolved. This CDR3 contains 11 residues. The V gene lost 6 bases and the J gene lost 8 bases, with 13 bases spanning the gap. In germline, CDR1 is DFQATT, CDR2 SNEGSKA (reference sequence). CDR3: CSARTSGGYTF. CDR3 nucleotides: TGCAGTGCGAGAACGTCAGGCGGCTACACCTTC.

The V call is TRBV27, the J call TRBJ2-1, with 9 bases lining up with TRBD1. The V gene's germline CDR1 is MNHEY and CDR2 SMNVEV (reference sequence). V gave up 6 bases and J gave up 7 bases; unmatched junction bases: 10. The CDR3 covers 15 residues. The CDR3 here is CASSPRQGGRNEQFF. The CDR3, as DNA: TGTGCCAGCAGCCCCAGACAGGGGGGCAGAAATGAGCAGTTCTTC.

The chain has TRBV7-9 and TRBJ2-7; 10 bases agree with TRBD1. V dropped 2 bases and J dropped 4; count of bases not matched to a gene: 5. Germline V gives CDR1 SEHNR, CDR2 FQNEAQ (reference sequence). The CDR3 is 15 residues long. For the CDR3, the DNA is TGTGCCAGCAGCTTAAAGTGGACAGGGGGTTACGAGCAGTACTTC. This sequence encodes CASSLKWTGGYEQYF.

This clone was seen a single time. This rearrangement joins TRBV5-6 to TRBJ2-4; 9 nucleotides match TRBD1. V was clipped by 2 bases and J by 3 bases; unmatched bases: 6. Looked up from germline, CDR1 is SGHDT and CDR2 is YYEEEE. This CDR3 is built from 16 residues. The CDR3 here is CASSFWTGVDKNIQYF. The CDR3, as DNA: TGTGCCAGCAGCTTTTGGACAGGGGTGGACAAAAACATTCAGTACTTC.

This chain uses TRBV19 with TRBJ2-2; no definite D call. The V end was cut by 4 bases, the J end by 5 bases, with 8 bases between. This CDR3 spans 13 amino acids. The germline V gene encodes CDR1 LNHDA and CDR2 SQIVND (reference sequence). DNA for the CDR3: TGTGCCAGTAGTACCTCCGGGACCGGGGAGCTGTTTTTT. As protein: CASSTSGTGELFF.